The 3 T cell receptor beta chains reported below all come from one sample, sequenced in a study of CDR3 diversity in severe acne. One entry per CDR3 protein results from TCRdb running MiXCR on the PCR reads. The data show more than 80,000 distinct CDR3 sequences, with less than 65% seen just once and 11% held by the top ten. The specimen sequenced was blood. The receptors shown here come from a male donor with severe acne vulgaris.

The genes are TRBV6-5 and TRBJ2-6, with TRBD2 as a possible D gene (6 bases). V was shortened by 1 base and J by 0 bases, with 22 bases between the two germline ends. This CDR3 is built from 21 residues. Looked up from germline, CDR1 is MNHEY and CDR2 is SVGAGI. CDR3 DNA: TGTGCCAGCAGTTACTTCTTGGGGGGTGGGGGTCATCGCTCTGGGGCCAACGTCCTGACTTTC. Protein sequence: CASSYFLGGGGHRSGANVLTF.

In regard to this clonotype: A much more abundant neighbour one base away suggests this may be a read error. The chain couples TRBV5-4 to TRBJ2-3; D gene ambiguous. This CDR3 comprises 13 residues. Germline V gene sequence: CDR1 SGHNT, CDR2 YYREEE (reference sequence). The chain's CDR3 is CASGLDVADTQYF. Written as DNA, the CDR3 is TGTGCCAGCGGCTTGGATGTCGCAGATACGCAGTATTTT.

Comments on this clonotype: This may stem from a read error, because a much larger clone lies one nucleotide away. This chain uses TRBV7-9 with TRBJ2-3; a possible D gene is TRBD2 (5 bases). Germline V CDR1 and CDR2: SEHNR, FQNEAQ (reference sequence). The CDR3 covers 14 residues. Trimming took off 5 bases at V and 0 bases at J, with 9 bases between the two ends. CDR3 protein: CASSPTSSTDTQYF. For the CDR3, the DNA is TGTGCCAGCAGCCCTACTAGTAGCACAGATACGCAGTATTTT.